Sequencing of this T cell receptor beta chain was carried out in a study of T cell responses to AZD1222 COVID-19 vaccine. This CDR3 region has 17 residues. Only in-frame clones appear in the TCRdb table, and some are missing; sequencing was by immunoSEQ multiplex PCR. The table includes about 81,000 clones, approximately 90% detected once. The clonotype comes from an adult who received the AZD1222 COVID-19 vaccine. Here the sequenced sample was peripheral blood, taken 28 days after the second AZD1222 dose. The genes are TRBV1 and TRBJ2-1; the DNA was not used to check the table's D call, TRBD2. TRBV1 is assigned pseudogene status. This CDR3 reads CTSSQPPDYSSYNEQFF. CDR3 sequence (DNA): TGCACCAGCAGCCAACCCCCGGACTATAGCTCCTACAATGAGCAGTTCTTC.